The next 2 T cell receptor beta chains were all read from a single sample in a study of cytomegalovirus exposure and HLA in healthy donors. Profiling relied on immunoSEQ multiplex PCR, and the TCRdb table lists in-frame clones only, not all of them. The sample lists 100,000 to 150,000 clones, 90% to 97% seen once, with approximately 1.5% in the top ten. Sequencing was done on a sample of PBMCs. Every receptor here comes from a man aged 18-30 years in good health and CMV-seronegative.

V is TRBV15 and J is TRBJ2-2, with TRBD2 as a possible D gene (6 bases). The ends were cut back, 0 bases at V and 2 bases at J, with 10 bases in the middle. Per germline, CDR1 LNHNV and CDR2 YYDKDF (reference sequence). The CDR3 is made up of 16 amino acids. In DNA form, the CDR3 reads TGTGCCACCAGCAGAGATCCGGGACTCAACACCGGGGAGCTGTTTTTT. Its translation is CATSRDPGLNTGELFF.

The V gene is TRBV11-2, the J gene TRBJ2-7; 7 bases align to TRBD1. Trimming removed 5 bases from V and 0 bases from J; junction bases left unmatched: 10. CDR3 length: 16 residues. From germline, CDR1 is SGHAT and CDR2 FQNNGV. CDR3 in amino acids: CASSQPGQPSSYEQYF. Written as DNA, the CDR3 is TGTGCCAGCAGCCAACCGGGACAGCCCTCCTCCTACGAGCAGTACTTC.